This T cell receptor (beta chain) was documented in a study of Ad26.COV2.S vaccination and SARS-CoV-2 variants. Study context: The study gave Ad26.COV2.S intramuscularly, once or twice 56 days apart.

In germline, CDR1 is MNHEY, CDR2 SMNVEV (reference sequence). CDR3 length equals 13 residues. J lost 5 bases, V lost 6 bases, and 7 bases had no gene match. Sequencing used immunoSEQ multiplex PCR; TCRdb keeps in-frame clones, though not all of them. The profile shows about 350,000 clones, about 89% of them singletons. Whole-study results and caveats: Analytic work on TCR breadth and depth might have understated the full extent of total T cell responses.

To note about this clone: Its matching antigen is unknown.

Treatment meaning: roughly 19 received Ad26.COV2.S at low or high dose, single or two shots; several received placebo; per-sample allocation not given. The study sampled participants on day 63 after the first vaccine or placebo injection. The sequencing used peripheral blood, collected in a trial of Ad26.COV2.S vaccine versus placebo. The TCR originated in a person aged 18-65 years who received the Ad26.COV2.S COVID-19 vaccine or a placebo. This chain links TRBV27 with TRBJ2-7, with TRBD1 identical over 7 bases. DNA of the CDR3: TGTGCCAGCAGCACGGACAGGTTTAACGAGCAGTACTTC. Its protein is CASSTDRFNEQYF.